This TCR beta chain was retrieved from a study of Tregs in tolerant kidney transplant recipients. With regard to this clone: Its antigen remains unknown.

Study outcomes and limitations: No direct test of biological reproducibility was done here. Validation in larger populations is needed because few patients were studied.

The germline V and J ends were trimmed by 0 bases and 2 bases, with 12 bases remaining between them. Germline V CDR1 and CDR2: SGDLS, YYNGEE. The CDR3 runs to 15 residues. TCRdb keeps only in-frame clones here, not all; method: immunoSEQ multiplex PCR. The profile shows fewer than 80,000 clones, about 88% of them singletons. Thawed PBMCs were FACS-sorted into unstimulated CD4+CD25+CD127- regulatory T cells, CD4+CD25- non-regulatory cells, CD4 and CD8 cells. The V call is TRBV9, the J call TRBJ2-7, with D tentatively TRBD2 (6 bases). The sample was CD4+ T cells from blood, taken before the transplant. The sequence derives from a human donor who received a combined kidney and bone marrow transplant. The CDR3 nucleotides are TGTGCCAGCAGCGTAGGGGTTAGCGGCACCTACGAGCAGTACTTC. Translating gives CASSVGVSGTYEQYF.